These T cell receptor beta chains were read from a single sample in a study of immune cell composition in non-small cell lung cancer. The assay was immunoSEQ multiplex PCR, and TCRdb's table has in-frame clones only and misses some. The sample lists about 4,800 clones; around 83% were seen once. Material: lung tumor tissue. The receptors stem from a human donor with non-small cell lung cancer. The CDR3 runs from the conserved cysteine through the conserved F or W. A D gene is named only where the DNA matches it firmly. Clone size, where shown, is once, few, many, or a class for clones that have expanded.

cdr3_aa: CASRGGEKNYGYTF
cdr3_nt: TGTGCCAGCAGGGGGGGGGAGAAAAACTATGGCTACACCTTC
j_call: TRBJ1-2
v_call: TRBV2
clone_size: large
d_call: .

cdr3_aa: CASSYVAEAFF
cdr3_nt: TGTGCCAGCAGCTACGTAGCCGAAGCTTTCTTT
j_call: TRBJ1-1
v_call: TRBV2
clone_size: once
d_call: .

cdr3_aa: CASSLVPGAKNTEAFF
cdr3_nt: TGTGCCAGCAGCTTGGTTCCAGGGGCCAAGAACACTGAAGCTTTCTTT
j_call: TRBJ1-1
v_call: TRBV5-4
clone_size: .
d_call: .

cdr3_aa: CASSFTPDRRTYEQYF
cdr3_nt: TGTGCCAGCAGTTTTACTCCCGACAGGCGTACCTACGAGCAGTACTTC
j_call: TRBJ2-7
v_call: TRBV28
clone_size: few
d_call: .

cdr3_aa: CASSLDIRLAGAYEQFF
cdr3_nt: TGTGCCAGCAGTTTAGATATTAGGCTAGCGGGGGCCTATGAGCAGTTCTTC
j_call: TRBJ2-1
v_call: TRBV28
clone_size: .
d_call: TRBD2

cdr3_aa: CASRERQGGDYEQYF
cdr3_nt: TGTGCCAGCAGAGAAAGACAGGGGGGAGACTACGAGCAGTACTTC
j_call: TRBJ2-7
v_call: TRBV6-5
clone_size: .
d_call: TRBD1

cdr3_aa: CASSQERTEETQYF
cdr3_nt: TGTGCCAGCAGCCAAGAAAGGACGGAAGAGACCCAGTACTTC
j_call: TRBJ2-5
v_call: TRBV4-2
clone_size: .
d_call: .

cdr3_aa: CASSIYGDTLYEQYF
cdr3_nt: TGTGCCAGCAGCATATATGGGGATACCCTCTACGAGCAGTACTTC
j_call: TRBJ2-7
v_call: TRBV11-2
clone_size: .
d_call: .

cdr3_aa: CASSPRKETQYF
cdr3_nt: TGTGCCAGCTCACCACGGAAAGAGACCCAGTACTTC
j_call: TRBJ2-5
v_call: TRBV18
clone_size: .
d_call: .

cdr3_aa: CASSRDRGSPLHF
cdr3_nt: TGTGCCAGTAGTCGGGACAGGGGTTCACCCCTCCACTTT
j_call: TRBJ1-6
v_call: TRBV19
clone_size: .
d_call: TRBD1

cdr3_aa: CASSRIEAGELFF
cdr3_nt: TGTGCCAGCAGTAGAATAGAGGCCGGGGAGCTGTTTTTT
j_call: TRBJ2-2
v_call: TRBV27
clone_size: .
d_call: .

cdr3_aa: CASSLGQGLSGYTF
cdr3_nt: TGCGCCAGCAGCTTGGGGCAGGGGCTCTCCGGCTACACCTTC
j_call: TRBJ1-2
v_call: TRBV5-1
clone_size: .
d_call: .

cdr3_aa: CASKEGYNTGELFF
cdr3_nt: TGTGCCAGCAAGGAAGGGTATAACACCGGGGAGCTGTTTTTT
j_call: TRBJ2-2
v_call: TRBV6-1
clone_size: .
d_call: .

cdr3_aa: CASSMGGQLSSYEQYF
cdr3_nt: TGTGCCAGTAGTATGGGCGGGCAGCTTAGCTCCTACGAGCAGTACTTC
j_call: TRBJ2-7
v_call: TRBV19
clone_size: .
d_call: .

cdr3_aa: CASSEGQGTTEAFF
cdr3_nt: TGTGCCAGCTCAGAGGGACAGGGGACCACTGAAGCTTTCTTT
j_call: TRBJ1-1
v_call: TRBV18
clone_size: .
d_call: TRBD1

cdr3_aa: CASSEYKAGVLKYF
cdr3_nt: TGTGCCAGCAGTGAATATAAGGCGGGGGTCCTTAAGTATTTT
j_call: TRBJ2-3
v_call: TRBV25-1
clone_size: .
d_call: TRBD2

cdr3_aa: CASTGVRTDTQYF
cdr3_nt: TGTGCCAGCACGGGGGTTCGCACAGATACGCAGTATTTT
j_call: TRBJ2-3
v_call: TRBV2
clone_size: .
d_call: .

cdr3_aa: CSVELISGGIQETQYF
cdr3_nt: TGCAGCGTTGAACTTATAAGCGGGGGGATCCAAGAGACCCAGTACTTC
j_call: TRBJ2-5
v_call: TRBV29-1
clone_size: .
d_call: TRBD2

cdr3_aa: CASTQGIEPYEQYF
cdr3_nt: TGTGCCAGCACCCAGGGGATAGAGCCGTACGAGCAGTACTTC
j_call: TRBJ2-7
v_call: TRBV2
clone_size: .
d_call: .

cdr3_aa: CASSPRQGSAEAFF
cdr3_nt: TGTGCCAGCAGCCCCCGACAGGGGTCCGCTGAAGCTTTCTTT
j_call: TRBJ1-1
v_call: TRBV7-2
clone_size: .
d_call: TRBD1

cdr3_aa: CASSLMRTGRWETQYF
cdr3_nt: TGTGCCAGCAGCTTAATGAGGACAGGGCGATGGGAGACCCAGTACTTC
j_call: TRBJ2-5
v_call: TRBV7-9
clone_size: .
d_call: TRBD1

cdr3_aa: CASSRRDQRAYEQYF
cdr3_nt: TGTGCCAGCAGTCGGAGGGACCAGAGGGCCTACGAGCAGTACTTC
j_call: TRBJ2-7
v_call: TRBV28
clone_size: .
d_call: .

cdr3_aa: CASSLDPGTVYGYTF
cdr3_nt: TGTGCCAGCAGCTTGGATCCAGGGACAGTTTATGGCTACACCTTC
j_call: TRBJ1-2
v_call: TRBV5-6
clone_size: .
d_call: TRBD1

cdr3_aa: CASSKGSFYEQYF
cdr3_nt: TGTGCCAGCAGTAAGGGCTCCTTCTACGAGCAGTACTTC
j_call: TRBJ2-7
v_call: TRBV6-4
clone_size: .
d_call: .

cdr3_aa: CASPAGQETRETQYF
cdr3_nt: TGTGCCAGCCCTGCCGGACAGGAAACGAGAGAGACCCAGTACTTC
j_call: TRBJ2-5
v_call: TRBV7-7
clone_size: .
d_call: TRBD1

cdr3_aa: CASSVGLAGGYNEQFF
cdr3_nt: TGTGCCAGCAGCGTAGGGCTAGCGGGGGGCTACAATGAGCAGTTCTTC
j_call: TRBJ2-1
v_call: TRBV9
clone_size: .
d_call: TRBD2

cdr3_aa: CASSPNSGTLQETQYF
cdr3_nt: TGTGCCAGCAGCCCAAATTCCGGGACCCTCCAAGAGACCCAGTACTTC
j_call: TRBJ2-5
v_call: TRBV9
clone_size: .
d_call: .

cdr3_aa: CASSEPYRGQETQYF
cdr3_nt: TGCGCCAGCAGCGAACCCTACAGGGGGCAAGAGACCCAGTACTTC
j_call: TRBJ2-5
v_call: TRBV5-1
clone_size: .
d_call: TRBD1

cdr3_aa: CASSLDRGDEQFF
cdr3_nt: TGTGCCAGCAGCTTGGACAGGGGGGATGAGCAGTTCTTC
j_call: TRBJ2-1
v_call: TRBV7-9
clone_size: .
d_call: TRBD1

cdr3_aa: CASSFWVAGGSYNEQFF
cdr3_nt: TGTGCCAGCAGCTTTTGGGTAGCGGGGGGTTCCTACAATGAGCAGTTCTTC
j_call: TRBJ2-1
v_call: TRBV13
clone_size: .
d_call: TRBD2

cdr3_aa: CASSLGGRTSNYGYTF
cdr3_nt: TGTGCCAGCAGCTTAGGAGGAAGGACCTCTAACTATGGCTACACCTTC
j_call: TRBJ1-2
v_call: TRBV7-2
clone_size: once
d_call: .

cdr3_aa: CASSPDRVYGYTF
cdr3_nt: TGTGCCAGCAGCCCCGACAGGGTCTATGGCTACACCTTC
j_call: TRBJ1-2
v_call: TRBV5-5
clone_size: .
d_call: TRBD1